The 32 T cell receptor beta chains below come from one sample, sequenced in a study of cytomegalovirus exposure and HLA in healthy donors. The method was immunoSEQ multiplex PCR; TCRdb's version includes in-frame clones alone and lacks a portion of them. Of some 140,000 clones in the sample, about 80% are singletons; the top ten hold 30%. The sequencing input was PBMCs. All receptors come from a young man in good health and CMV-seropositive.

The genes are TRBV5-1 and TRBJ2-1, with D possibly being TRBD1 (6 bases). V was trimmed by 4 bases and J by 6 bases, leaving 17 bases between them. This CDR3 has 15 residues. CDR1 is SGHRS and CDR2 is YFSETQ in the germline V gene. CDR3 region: CASSVGQPSSNEQFF. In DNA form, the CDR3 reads TGCGCCAGCAGCGTAGGACAGCCCTCGTCCAATGAGCAGTTCTTC.

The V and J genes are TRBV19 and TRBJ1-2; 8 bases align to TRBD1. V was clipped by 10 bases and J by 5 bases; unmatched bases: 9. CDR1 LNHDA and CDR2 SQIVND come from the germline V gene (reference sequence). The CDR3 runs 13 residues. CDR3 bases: TGTGCCACCGCCCGGACAGGGATTTATGGCTACACCTTC. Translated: CATARTGIYGYTF. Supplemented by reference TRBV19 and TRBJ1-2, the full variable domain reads DGGITQSPKYLFRKEGQNVTLSCEQNLNHDAMYWYRQDPGQGLRLIYYSQIVNDFQKGDIAEGYSVSREKKESFPLTVTSAQKNPTAFYLCATARTGIYGYTFGSGTRLTVV.

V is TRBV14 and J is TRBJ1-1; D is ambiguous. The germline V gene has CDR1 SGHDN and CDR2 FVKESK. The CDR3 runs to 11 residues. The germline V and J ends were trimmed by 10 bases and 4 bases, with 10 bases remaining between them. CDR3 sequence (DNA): TGTGCCACCTCGGGGATCACTGAAGCTTTCTTT. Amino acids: CATSGITEAFF.

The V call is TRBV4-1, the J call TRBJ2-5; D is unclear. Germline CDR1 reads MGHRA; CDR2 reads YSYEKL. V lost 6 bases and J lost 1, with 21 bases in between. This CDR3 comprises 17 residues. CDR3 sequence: CASSPQTGSISQETQYF. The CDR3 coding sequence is TGCGCCAGCAGTCCCCAAACGGGTAGCATCAGCCAAGAGACCCAGTACTTC.

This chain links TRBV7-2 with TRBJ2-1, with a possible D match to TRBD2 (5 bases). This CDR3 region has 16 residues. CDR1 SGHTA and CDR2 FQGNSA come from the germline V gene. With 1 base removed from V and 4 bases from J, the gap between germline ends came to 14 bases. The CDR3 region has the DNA TGTGCCAGCAGCTTAGGAGGCGGGTTAACGTACAATGAGCAGTTCTTC. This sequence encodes CASSLGGGLTYNEQFF.

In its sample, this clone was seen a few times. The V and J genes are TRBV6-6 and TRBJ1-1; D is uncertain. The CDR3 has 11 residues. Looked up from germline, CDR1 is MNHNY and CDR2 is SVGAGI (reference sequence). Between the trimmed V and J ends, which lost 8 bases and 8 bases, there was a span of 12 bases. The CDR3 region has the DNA TGTGCCAGCGGACTCCGGGGAGAAGCTTTCTTT. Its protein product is CASGLRGEAFF.

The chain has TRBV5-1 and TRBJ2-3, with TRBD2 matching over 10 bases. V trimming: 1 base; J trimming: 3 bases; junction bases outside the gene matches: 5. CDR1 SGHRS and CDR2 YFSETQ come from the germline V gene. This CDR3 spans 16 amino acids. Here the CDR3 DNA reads TGCGCCAGCAGCTTGATCCTAGCGGGAGAAACAGATACGCAGTATTTT. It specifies CASSLILAGETDTQYF. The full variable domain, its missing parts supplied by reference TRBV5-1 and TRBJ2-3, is KAGVTQTPRYLIKTRGQQVTLSCSPISGHRSVSWYQQTPGQGLQFLFEYFSETQRNKGNFPGRFSGRQFSNSRSEMNVSTLELGDSALYLCASSLILAGETDTQYFGPGTRLTVL.

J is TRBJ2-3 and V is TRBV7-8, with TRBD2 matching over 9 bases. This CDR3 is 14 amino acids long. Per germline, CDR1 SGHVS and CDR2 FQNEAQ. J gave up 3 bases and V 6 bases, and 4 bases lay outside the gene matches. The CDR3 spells CASSRLAVTDTQYF. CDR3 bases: TGTGCCAGCAGTCGACTAGCGGTTACAGATACGCAGTATTTT. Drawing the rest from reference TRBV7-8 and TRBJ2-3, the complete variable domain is GAGVSQSPRYKVAKRGQDVALRCDPISGHVSLFWYQQALGQGPEFLTYFQNEAQLDKSGLPSDRFFAERPEGSVSTLKIQRTQQEDSAVYLCASSRLAVTDTQYFGPGTRLTVL.

CDR3 bases: TGTGCCAGCAGCCCGAGAGGGAGCTACTCTGGAAACACCATATATTTT. This codes for CASSPRGSYSGNTIYF. The V and J genes are TRBV9 and TRBJ1-3, with D unresolved. The CDR3 contains 16 residues. Germline V lookup: CDR1 SGDLS, CDR2 YYNGEE. The V and J ends lost 4 bases and 0 bases respectively, with 14 bases between them.

CDR3 amino acids: CASIQGVRNEQFF. In nucleotides, the CDR3 is TGTGCCAGCATACAGGGGGTTAGAAATGAGCAGTTCTTC. The chain combines TRBV2 with TRBJ2-1; 8 nucleotides match TRBD1. The CDR3 has 13 amino acids. Germline V gene data show CDR1 as SNHLY and CDR2 as FYNNEI. Losses at the gene ends were 7 bases for V and 7 bases for J; bases not matched to a gene: 6.

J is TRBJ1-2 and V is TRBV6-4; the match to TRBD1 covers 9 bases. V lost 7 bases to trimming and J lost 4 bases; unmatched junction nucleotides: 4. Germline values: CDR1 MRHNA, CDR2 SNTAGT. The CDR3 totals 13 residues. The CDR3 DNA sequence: TGTGCCAGCACCCCGGGACAGGGCTATGGCTACACCTTC. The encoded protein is CASTPGQGYGYTF.

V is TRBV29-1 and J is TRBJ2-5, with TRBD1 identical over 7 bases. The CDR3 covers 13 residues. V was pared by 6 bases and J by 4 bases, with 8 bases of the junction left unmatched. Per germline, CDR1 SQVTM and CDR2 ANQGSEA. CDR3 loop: CSVPQRGLETQYF. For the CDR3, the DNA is TGCAGCGTCCCCCAGAGGGGGCTAGAGACCCAGTACTTC.

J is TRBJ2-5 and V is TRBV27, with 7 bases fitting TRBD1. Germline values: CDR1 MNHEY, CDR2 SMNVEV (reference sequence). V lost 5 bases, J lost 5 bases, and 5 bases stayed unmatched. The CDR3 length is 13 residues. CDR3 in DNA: TGTGCCAGCAGTCCACAGGGGATGGAGACCCAGTACTTC. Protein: CASSPQGMETQYF.

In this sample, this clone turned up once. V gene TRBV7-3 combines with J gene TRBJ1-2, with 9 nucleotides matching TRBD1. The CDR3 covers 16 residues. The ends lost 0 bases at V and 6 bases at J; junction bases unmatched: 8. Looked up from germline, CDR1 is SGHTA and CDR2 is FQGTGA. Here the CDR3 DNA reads TGTGCCAGCAGCTTAACACCTGGACAGGGGAGCCATGGCTACACCTTC. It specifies CASSLTPGQGSHGYTF.

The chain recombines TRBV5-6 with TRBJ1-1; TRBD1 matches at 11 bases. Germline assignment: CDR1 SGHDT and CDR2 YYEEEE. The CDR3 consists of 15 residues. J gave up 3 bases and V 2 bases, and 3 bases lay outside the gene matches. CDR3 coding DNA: TGTGCCAGCAGCTTTGGACAGGGGGCTTACACTGAAGCTTTCTTT. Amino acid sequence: CASSFGQGAYTEAFF.

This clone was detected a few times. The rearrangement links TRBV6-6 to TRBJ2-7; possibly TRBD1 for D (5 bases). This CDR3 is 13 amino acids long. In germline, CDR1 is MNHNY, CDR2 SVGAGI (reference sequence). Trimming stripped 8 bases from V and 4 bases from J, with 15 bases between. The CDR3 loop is CASGIQAYYEQYF. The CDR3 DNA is TGTGCCAGCGGTATACAGGCCTATTACGAGCAGTACTTC.

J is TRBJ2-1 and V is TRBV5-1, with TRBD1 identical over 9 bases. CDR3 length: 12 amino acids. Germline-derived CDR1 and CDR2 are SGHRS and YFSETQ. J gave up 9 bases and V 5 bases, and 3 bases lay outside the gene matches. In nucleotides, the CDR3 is TGCGCCAGCAGTGGACAGGGGATTGAGCAGTTCTTC. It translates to CASSGQGIEQFF.

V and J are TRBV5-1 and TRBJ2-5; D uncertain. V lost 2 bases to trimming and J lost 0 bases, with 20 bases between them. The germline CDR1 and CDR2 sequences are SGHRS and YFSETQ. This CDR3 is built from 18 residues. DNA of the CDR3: TGCGCCAGCAGCTTCGCAGACACCTTACAGTATGACCAAGAGACCCAGTACTTC. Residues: CASSFADTLQYDQETQYF.

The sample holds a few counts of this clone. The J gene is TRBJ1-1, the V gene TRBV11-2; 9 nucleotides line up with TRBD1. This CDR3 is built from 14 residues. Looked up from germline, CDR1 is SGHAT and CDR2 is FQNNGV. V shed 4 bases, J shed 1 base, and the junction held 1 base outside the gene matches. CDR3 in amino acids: CASSSGQGNTEAFF. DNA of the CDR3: TGTGCCAGCAGCTCGGGACAGGGGAACACTGAAGCTTTCTTT.

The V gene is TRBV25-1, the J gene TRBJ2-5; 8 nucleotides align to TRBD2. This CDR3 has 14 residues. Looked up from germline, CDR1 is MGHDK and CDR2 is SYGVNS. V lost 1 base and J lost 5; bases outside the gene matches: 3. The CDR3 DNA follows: TGTGCCAGCAGTGAATCGGGGGGGAGGGAGACCCAGTACTTC. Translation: CASSESGGRETQYF.

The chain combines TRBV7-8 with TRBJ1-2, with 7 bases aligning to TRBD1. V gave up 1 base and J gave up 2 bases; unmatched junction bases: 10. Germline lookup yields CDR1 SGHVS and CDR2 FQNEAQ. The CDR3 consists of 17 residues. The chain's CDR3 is CASSLEGATIRNYGYTF. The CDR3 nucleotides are TGTGCCAGCAGCTTAGAGGGGGCGACGATCCGGAACTATGGCTACACCTTC.

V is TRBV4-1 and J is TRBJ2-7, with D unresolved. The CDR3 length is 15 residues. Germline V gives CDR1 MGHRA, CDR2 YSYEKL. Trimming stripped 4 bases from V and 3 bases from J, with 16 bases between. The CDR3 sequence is CASSRVGSSFYEQYF. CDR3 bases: TGCGCCAGCAGCCGCGTCGGGTCCTCTTTCTACGAGCAGTACTTC.

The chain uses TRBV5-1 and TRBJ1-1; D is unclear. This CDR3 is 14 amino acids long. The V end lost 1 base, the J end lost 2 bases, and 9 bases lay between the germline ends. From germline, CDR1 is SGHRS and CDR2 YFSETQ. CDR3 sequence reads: CASSLLGTNTEAFF. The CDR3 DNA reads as TGCGCCAGCAGCTTGCTTGGCACCAACACTGAAGCTTTCTTT.

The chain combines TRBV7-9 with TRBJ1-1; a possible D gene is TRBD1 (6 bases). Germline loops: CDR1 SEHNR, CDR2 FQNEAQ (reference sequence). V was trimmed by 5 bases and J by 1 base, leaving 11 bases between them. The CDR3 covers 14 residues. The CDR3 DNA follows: TGTGCCAGCAGCATACAGGGTCCGAACACTGAAGCTTTCTTT. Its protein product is CASSIQGPNTEAFF.

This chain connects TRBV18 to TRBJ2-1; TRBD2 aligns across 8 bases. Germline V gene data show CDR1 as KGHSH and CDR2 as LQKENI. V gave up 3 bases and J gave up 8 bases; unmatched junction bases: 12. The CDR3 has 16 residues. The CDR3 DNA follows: TGTGCCAGCTCACCCGGTCCGAGCGGGAGTAGGTATGAGCAGTTCTTC. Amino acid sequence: CASSPGPSGSRYEQFF.

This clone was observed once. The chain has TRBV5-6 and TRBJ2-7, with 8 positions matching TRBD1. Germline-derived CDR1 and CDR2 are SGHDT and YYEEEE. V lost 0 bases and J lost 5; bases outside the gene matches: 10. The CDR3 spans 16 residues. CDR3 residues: CASSLDLRQGRNEQYF. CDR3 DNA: TGTGCCAGCAGCTTGGACCTGCGACAGGGGAGGAACGAGCAGTACTTC.

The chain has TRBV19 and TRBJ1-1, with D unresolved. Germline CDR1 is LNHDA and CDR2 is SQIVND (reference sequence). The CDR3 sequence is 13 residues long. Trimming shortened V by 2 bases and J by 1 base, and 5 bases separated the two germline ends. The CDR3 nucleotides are TGTGCCAGTAGTATACGAGAGAACACTGAAGCTTTCTTT. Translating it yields CASSIRENTEAFF.

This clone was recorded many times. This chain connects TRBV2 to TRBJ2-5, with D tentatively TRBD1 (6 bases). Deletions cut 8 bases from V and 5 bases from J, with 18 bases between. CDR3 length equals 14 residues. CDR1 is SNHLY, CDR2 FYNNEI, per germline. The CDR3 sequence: CASATTGMGETQYF. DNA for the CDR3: TGTGCCAGCGCCACTACAGGGATGGGGGAGACCCAGTACTTC.

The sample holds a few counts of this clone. The CDR3 protein is CASSLEPPGQLNQPQHF. CDR3 in DNA: TGCGCCAGCAGCTTGGAGCCCCCGGGACAGCTCAATCAGCCCCAGCATTTT. V usage is TRBV5-1 and J usage is TRBJ1-5; TRBD1 agrees at 7 bases. CDR3 length equals 17 residues. The V segment lost 0 bases and the J segment 3 bases; nucleotides outside the gene matches: 9. From germline, CDR1 is SGHRS and CDR2 YFSETQ. Combining the CDR3 with reference TRBV5-1 and TRBJ1-5 gives the whole variable domain KAGVTQTPRYLIKTRGQQVTLSCSPISGHRSVSWYQQTPGQGLQFLFEYFSETQRNKGNFPGRFSGRQFSNSRSEMNVSTLELGDSALYLCASSLEPPGQLNQPQHFGDGTRLSIL.

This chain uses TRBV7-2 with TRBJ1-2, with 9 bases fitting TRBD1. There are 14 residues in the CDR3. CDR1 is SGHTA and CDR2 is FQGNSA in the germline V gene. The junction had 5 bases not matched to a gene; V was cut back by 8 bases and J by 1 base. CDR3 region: CASARGQGNYGYTF. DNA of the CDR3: TGTGCCAGCGCTAGGGGACAGGGTAACTATGGCTACACCTTC.

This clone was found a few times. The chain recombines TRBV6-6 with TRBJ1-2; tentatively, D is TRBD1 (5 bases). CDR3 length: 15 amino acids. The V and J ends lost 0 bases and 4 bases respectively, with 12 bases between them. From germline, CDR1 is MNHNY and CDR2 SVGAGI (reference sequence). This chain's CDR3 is CASSYSKEGTYGYTF. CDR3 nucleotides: TGTGCCAGCAGTTACTCGAAGGAGGGGACCTATGGCTACACCTTC.

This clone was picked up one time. In nucleotides, the CDR3 is TGTGCCAGCAGCGCTCAGGCAGGGGGGTTCTATGGCTACACCTTC. It encodes CASSAQAGGFYGYTF. V usage is TRBV7-6 and J usage is TRBJ1-2, with 7 bases lining up with TRBD1. The CDR3 runs 15 residues. Germline V gene lookup returns CDR1 SGHVS and CDR2 FNYEAQ. The junction had 10 bases not matched to a gene; V was cut back by 5 bases and J by 4 bases.